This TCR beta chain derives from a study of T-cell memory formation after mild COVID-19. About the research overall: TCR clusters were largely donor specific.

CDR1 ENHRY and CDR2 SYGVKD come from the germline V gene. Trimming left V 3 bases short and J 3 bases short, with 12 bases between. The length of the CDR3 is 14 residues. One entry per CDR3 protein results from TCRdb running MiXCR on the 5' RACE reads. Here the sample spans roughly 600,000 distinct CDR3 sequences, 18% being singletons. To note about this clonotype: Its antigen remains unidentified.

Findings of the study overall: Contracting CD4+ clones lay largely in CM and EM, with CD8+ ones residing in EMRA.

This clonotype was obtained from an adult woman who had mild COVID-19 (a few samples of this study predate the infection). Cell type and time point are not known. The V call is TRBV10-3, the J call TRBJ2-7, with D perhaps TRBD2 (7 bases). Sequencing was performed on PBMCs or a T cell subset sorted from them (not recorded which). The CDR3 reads CAISEGGGRYEQYF. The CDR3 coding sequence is TGTGCCATCAGTGAAGGCGGGGGCCGCTACGAGCAGTACTTC.